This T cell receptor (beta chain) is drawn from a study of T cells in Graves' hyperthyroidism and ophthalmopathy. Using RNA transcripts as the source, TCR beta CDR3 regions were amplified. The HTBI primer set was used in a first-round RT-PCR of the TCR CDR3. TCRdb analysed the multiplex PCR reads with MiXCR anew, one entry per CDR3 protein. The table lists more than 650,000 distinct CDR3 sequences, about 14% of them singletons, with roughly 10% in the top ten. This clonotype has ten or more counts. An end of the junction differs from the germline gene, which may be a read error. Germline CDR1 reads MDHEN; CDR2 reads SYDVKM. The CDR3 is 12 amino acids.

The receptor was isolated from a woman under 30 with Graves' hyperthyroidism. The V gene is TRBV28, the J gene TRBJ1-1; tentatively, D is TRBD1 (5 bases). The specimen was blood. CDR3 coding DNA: TGTGCCAGCAGCTTATGGGACTTAGAGGCTTTCTTT. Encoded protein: CASSLWDLEAFF.